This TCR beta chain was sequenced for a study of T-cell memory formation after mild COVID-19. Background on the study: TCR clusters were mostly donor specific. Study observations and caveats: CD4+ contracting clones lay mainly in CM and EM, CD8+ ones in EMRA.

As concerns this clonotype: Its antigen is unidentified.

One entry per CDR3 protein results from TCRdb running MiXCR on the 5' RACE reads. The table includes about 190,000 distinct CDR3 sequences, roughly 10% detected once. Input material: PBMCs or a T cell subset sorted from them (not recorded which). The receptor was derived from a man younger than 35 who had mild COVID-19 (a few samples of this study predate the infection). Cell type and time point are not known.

Written as DNA, the CDR3 is TGTGCCAGCAGCCCCCTCTCACGGGGGGCCGGAACCTACAATGAGCAGTTCTTC. This encodes CASSPLSRGAGTYNEQFF. V gene TRBV7-8 combines with J gene TRBJ2-1; maybe TRBD2 (7 bases). Germline V gives CDR1 SGHVS, CDR2 FQNEAQ. The CDR3 loop spans 18 amino acids. V was shortened by 5 bases and J by 2 bases, with 22 bases between the two germline ends. Using reference TRBV7-8 and TRBJ2-1 for the parts outside the CDR3, the full variable domain is GAGVSQSPRYKVAKRGQDVALRCDPISGHVSLFWYQQALGQGPEFLTYFQNEAQLDKSGLPSDRFFAERPEGSVSTLKIQRTQQEDSAVYLCASSPLSRGAGTYNEQFFGPGTRLTVL.